This TCR beta chain stems from a study of cytomegalovirus exposure and HLA in healthy donors (dated by TCRdb to 2017 to 2019). Study-wide context: In an earlier analysis of several hundred of the donors, under 300 Gb of sequence data and approximately 120 million unique TCR beta sequences from about 190 million T cells were reported. Approximately 310 gigabases of sequencing data and approximately 85 million unique TCR sequences were included in an early release covering about 700 HLA-typed donors. The genetic ancestry cluster associated with self-reported Caucasian donors included roughly four fifths of the roughly 380 genotyped donors. The study aimed to test whether signatures of past pathogen exposure could be identified by cataloging public T cell receptors. Using immunosequencing, the study profiled T cell repertoires from 550 to 750 subjects and related those repertoires to cytomegalovirus serostatus. Besides the first cohort of approximately 710 subjects, a separate validation cohort made up of around 120 different subjects was used. The study combined high-throughput TCR immunosequencing, statistical association of individual TCRs with disease status, and machine learning to predict cytomegalovirus infection status. To study patterns of TCR occurrence, a later analysis re-analyzed previously published TCR beta repertoires from several hundred donors and added high-resolution HLA genotyping. Rather than using new phenotypic data, the later analysis identified candidate immune exposures from TCR beta sequences and from how often those sequences occurred across donors. To decide whether each TCR beta V gene segment behaved as functional or pseudogenic, an earlier analysis of some 570 of the donors relied on high-throughput TCR beta sequencing. Donor age, sex, ethnicity and CMV serostatus were compiled alongside the repertoire data. In a later genetic analysis, genome-wide SNP genotypes for about 55% of the roughly 700 donors were used, and that subset was treated as a discovery cohort. All discovery cohort repertoires had been generated on a single sequencing platform. HLA typing covered class I and class II loci at four-digit resolution. Typing coverage varied by locus: roughly 620-630 donors for A, B, C, DRB1 and DQB1; roughly 500 for DQA1; approximately 570 for DPA1; fewer than 480 for DPB1. Because of strong linkage in the cohort, five DR-DQ haplotypes were treated as single units for association and clustering. Among roughly 400 genotyped donors of the cohort, an average of around 250,000 unique TCR beta nucleotide sequences was sequenced per donor, of which about 19% were non-productive. Broad study findings and their caveats: In vitro tests confirmed that a few of the cytomegalovirus-associated TCR beta chains recognize cytomegalovirus antigens. Broadly in line with IMGT annotations, most TCR beta V segments showed up in productive rearrangements about 87% or about 30% of the time in an earlier analysis of roughly 590 of the donors. The only immune exposure information available for the cohort was CMV serostatus. The study gave a list of under 200 TCR beta chains associated with cytomegalovirus. Compared with equally common non-associated chains, HLA-associated TCR beta chains in a later analysis were more clonally expanded and had lower generation probabilities. In a later analysis, several top co-occurrence clusters were reported to appear linked to parvovirus B19, influenza, CMV and Epstein-Barr virus. Because some donors lacked HLA typing at each locus, the association tests relied only on the typed subset. Strong co-occurrence of HLA alleles, especially DR and DQ, made assigning TCR associations to individual alleles difficult. Compared with the approximately 710-donor mean, donors in an Asian-associated ancestry cluster had fewer N-insertions in productive TCRs, according to a later genetic analysis. While some public TCRs were present in many individuals, most TCR sequences turned up only very rarely across donors. The classifier was reported to diagnose cytomegalovirus status with high specificity and sensitivity in both the original cohort and the validation cohort. In a later analysis, 15,000 to 20,000 TCR beta sequences were associated with specific HLA alleles at a false discovery rate of 0.05. Some IMGT-functional V segments, including TRBV6-2 and TRBV6-3, could not be told apart with the 87-base-pair reads, so those segments were excluded. In a later analysis, TCR association rates were found to vary across HLA loci, with the most associated TCRs seen for DRB1 alleles and the fewest for HLA-C alleles. V-gene and J-gene trimming of TCR beta chains was associated with a missense DCLRE1C variant in a later genetic analysis, and the association was replicated in an independent cohort. Because counts were too low, some 17 rarely observed V segments, including chromosome 9 orphons, were left out of the earlier analysis of roughly 600 of the donors. Most CMV-associated TCR beta chains appeared to be HLA-restricted in a later analysis, and the HLA associations seemed to be driven largely by CMV exposure. Linkage disequilibrium might explain the correlated functional status among segregating V segments, but an unknown experimental factor could not be ruled out. Roughly uniform sequencing depth across donors was assumed in presence/absence analyses, although this assumption may not hold. According to the authors, the approach could potentially be generalized to other disease states and immunological phenotypes. The sequencing pipeline was judged likely to have produced a cluster of highly shared sequence variants as a technical artifact. In this cohort, only TCR beta chains were sequenced, and detectable features were limited by the absence of alpha or paired-chain data. A further reported finding was that TCR beta sequences accurately predicted the HLA-A and HLA-B alleles for most subjects in the first cohort.

The library was built by means of the immunoSEQ multiplex PCR assay. The multiplex PCR relied on a mix of 60 forward primers for TCR Vbeta segments and 13 reverse primers for TCR Jbeta segments. Amplification of the CDR3 region of rearranged TCR beta genes was performed with a multiplex PCR assay on genomic DNA. On the Illumina HiSeq System, the amplified TCR beta libraries were sequenced as 87-base-pair reads. In the authors' own workflow: A later analysis tallied roughly 78 million unique TCR beta chains across the approximately 670 repertoires, and approximately 11 million of those chains were shared by two or more donors. A nearest-neighbor algorithm error-corrected the raw reads and collapsed the reads into unique sequences, merging closely related sequences to remove PCR and sequencing errors. To assign V, D and J gene segments, CDR3 sequences were aligned to IMGT reference sequences. For a sequence to be retained, at least a six-nucleotide match to both a V gene segment and a J gene segment was required. A rearrangement counted as productive if the CDR3 had no stop codons and remained in frame with V and J, and every other rearrangement counted as non-productive. CDR3 was defined by IMGT convention, running from the second conserved V-encoded cysteine to the conserved J-encoded phenylalanine. The earlier analysis of 550 to 650 of the donors excluded any sequence lacking an unambiguous match to a single V gene segment. An earlier analysis of 500 to 600 of the donors classified V segments as functional when productive rearrangements were above 56.7% and as segregating when the standard deviation between donors was above 5%. A statistical classification framework was built for diagnosing cytomegalovirus status from the catalog of TCR beta chain sequences. In a later analysis, V and J genes were assigned by comparing TCR nucleotide sequences against IMGT/GENE-DB human TR gene sequences. The TCRdist pipeline was used in a later analysis to assign CDR3 sequences and most-parsimonious VDJ recombination scenarios. In a later analysis, each TCR beta chain was defined by its CDR3 amino acid sequence together with its V-gene family, and reads lacking a unique V-gene family were excluded. As a way to deal with suspected cross-contamination and a sequencing artifact, a later analysis dropped 592 nucleotide sequences that were highly shared and had low generation probability. In a later analysis, a clonal expansion index for each public chain was calculated from normalized within-repertoire ranks of inferred template counts. Generation probabilities in a later analysis came from a VDJ recombination model fitted to out-of-frame rearrangements, and those results were checked against IGoR. In a later analysis, hypergeometric tests were used to score TCR-TCR, TCR-HLA and TCR-CMV co-occurrence, with a repertoire-size bias correction applied to TCR pairs. In a later analysis, false discovery rates were estimated by permuting HLA or CMV assignments 20 times. In a later analysis, co-occurring TCRs were grouped using DBSCAN, with TCRdist sequence similarity added in when clustering inside HLA-allele-positive subsets. For co-occurrence clustering, repertoires with fewer than 30,000 or more than 120,000 public chains were excluded, along with 5 or 6 repertoires with anomalous nucleotide sharing. TCRdb obtained this table from immuneACCESS and retained in-frame rearrangements with V and J assigned. These tables miss some clones; where compared with another copy, unresolved V genes account for less than half of the shortfall, and the remainder is unexplained. That table gives V, J and clone size, and the DNA gave D and trimming. The table for this sample lists about 300,000 clones; 86% of them were counted only once. 4% of the sample is in the top ten clones.

In total, just over 650 healthy bone marrow donors made up the cohort. Cohort members were all nominally healthy when sampled, although unrecorded immune exposures were likely present. The donor tested CMV seropositive, placing the donor among the roughly 300 seropositive members of the cohort. A peripheral blood sample was collected from each donor, and TCR beta sequencing was performed on peripheral blood mononuclear cells. The Qiagen DNeasy Blood Extraction Kit was used to extract genomic DNA from the blood cell samples. Trimming accounts for 5 bases at V and 4 bases at J, while the number of junction bases matched to no gene is 4. The CDR3 numbers 15 residues from cysteine through phenylalanine. The kept DNA is CDR3 alone, 45 bases in frame from the first base. As encoded in the germline V gene, CDR1 is MRHNA while CDR2 is SNTAGT. A note on this clone: Its antigen is unknown. Per-base quality was not reported, and no clone a single base away is much larger than it.

The origin of this receptor is a man aged 35 to 55 in good health and CMV-seropositive. The chain links TRBV6-4 with TRBJ2-1; the central 11 bases match TRBD2. The sample was PBMCs. The CDR3 region reads CASSRLAGQYNEQFF. The DNA sequence follows: TGTGCCAGCAGTCGACTAGCGGGGCAATACAATGAGCAGTTCTTC.